Listed below are T cell receptor beta chains from one sample, sequenced in a study of blood T cells in healthy people across ages. TCRdb reprocessed the 5' RACE reads via MiXCR and lists one record per CDR3 protein. This repertoire shows more than 1.4 million distinct CDR3 sequences, approximately 40% found once; its top ten account for 7% to 9%. The sample comprised blood. The receptors originated from a woman aged 18-35 years in good health. Both conserved end residues are part of each CDR3. A D gene is named only where the DNA matches it firmly. Clone size is not always given. Where it is, it says once, few, many or a class for expanded clones.

abundance	j_gene	d_gene	v_gene	CDR3aa	CDR3nt
.	TRBJ2-1	.	TRBV7-2	CASSLTLYNEQFF	TGTGCCAGCAGCCTGACACTATACAATGAGCAGTTCTTC
few	TRBJ2-4	.	TRBV7-2	CASSLILGTPRSIQYF	TGTGCCAGCAGCTTAATATTAGGGACCCCGAGGAGCATTCAGTACTTC
.	TRBJ1-2	.	TRBV12-3/TRBV12-4	CASSAGSDYGYTF	TGTGCCAGCAGCGCCGGGAGTGACTATGGCTACACCTTC
.	TRBJ1-5	.	TRBV27	CASSLRGVEPQHF	TGTGCCAGCAGTTTGCGCGGCGTGGAGCCCCAGCATTTT
few	TRBJ1-4	.	TRBV7-2	CASSTPGQSNEKLFF	TGTGCCAGCAGCACACCGGGACAAAGTAATGAAAAACTGTTTTTT
.	TRBJ2-3	TRBD1	TRBV9	CASSSSPRGNRGLADTQYF	TGTGCCAGCAGCTCATCACCAAGGGGGAACAGGGGGCTCGCAGATACGCAGTATTTT
few	TRBJ2-7	TRBD2	TRBV18	CASSPIGTRDEQYF	TGTGCCAGCTCACCGATCGGGACTAGGGACGAGCAGTACTTC
few	TRBJ2-3	.	TRBV28	CASSSPPFLSSTDTQYF	TGTGCCAGCAGCTCGCCCCCGTTTTTATCTAGCACAGATACGCAGTATTTT
.	TRBJ2-7	TRBD2	TRBV4-2	CASSQGGSEPFYEQYF	TGTGCCAGCAGCCAAGGCGGGAGTGAGCCCTTCTACGAGCAGTACTTC
.	TRBJ1-2	TRBD1	TRBV28	CASSPGTGTGVYGYTF	TGTGCCAGCAGTCCCGGGACCGGGACAGGGGTATATGGCTACACCTTC